This TCR beta chain was retrieved from a study of human T cells and chemical hapten exposure. Study-wide background: The sensitizer, 2% DPC, was used on around 2 cm by around 2 cm of upper inner arm skin. General study findings and limits: The study found that DPC sensitization did not change TCRs above 1 in 1000 frequency.

The CDR3 runs to 15 residues. The germline gives CDR1 DFQATT, CDR2 SNEGSKA (reference sequence). Trimming stripped 1 base from V and 10 bases from J, with 17 bases between. The library attached unique molecular identifiers to individual cDNA molecules. TCRdb used MiXCR to reprocess the RACE reads, holding one entry per CDR3 protein. The sample records 60,000 to 80,000 distinct CDR3 sequences, 25% to 40% being singletons. Regarding time point: patch test 1, 2 weeks after DPC sensitization. Specified treatment: therapeutic diphenylcyclopropenone sensitization with weekly scalp DPC. Regarding this clonotype: Its target is unknown.

The V and J genes are TRBV20-1 and TRBJ1-6; tentatively, D is TRBD1 (5 bases). The clonotype comes from a middle-aged man with alopecia areata. Some clones in this sample may be carry-over from other donors' samples. The sample in question was whole blood, obtained in connection with sensitization to the hapten diphenylcyclopropenone (DPC). Written as DNA, the CDR3 is TGCAGTGCTAGAGCCTCGACAGCCGGAGGATCACCCCTCCACTTT. Its protein is CSARASTAGGSPLHF.